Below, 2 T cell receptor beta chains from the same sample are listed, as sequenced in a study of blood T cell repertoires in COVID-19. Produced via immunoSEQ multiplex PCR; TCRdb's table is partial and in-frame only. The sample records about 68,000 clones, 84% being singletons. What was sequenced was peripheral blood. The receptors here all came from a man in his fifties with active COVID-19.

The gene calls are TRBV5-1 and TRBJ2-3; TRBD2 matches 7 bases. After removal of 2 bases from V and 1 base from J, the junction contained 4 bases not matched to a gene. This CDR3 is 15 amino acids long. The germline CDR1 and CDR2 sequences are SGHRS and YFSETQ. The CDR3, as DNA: TGCGCCAGCAGCTTCGGGGGGAGGGGCACAGATACGCAGTATTTT. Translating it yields CASSFGGRGTDTQYF.

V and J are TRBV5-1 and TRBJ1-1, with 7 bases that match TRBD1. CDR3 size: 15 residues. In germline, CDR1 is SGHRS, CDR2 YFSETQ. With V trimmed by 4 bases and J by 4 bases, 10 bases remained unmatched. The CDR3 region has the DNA TGCGCCAGCAGCCCACAAACCACAGGGGCCACTGAAGCTTTCTTT. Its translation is CASSPQTTGATEAFF.